This T cell receptor (beta chain) came from a study of T cell changes during pregnancy in multiple sclerosis. The CDR3 loop spans 15 amino acids. V shed 7 bases and J 5 bases; nucleotides not matched to a gene: 14. Germline V CDR1 and CDR2: MGHDK, SYGVNS. This table comes from immunoSEQ multiplex PCR, and its TCRdb copy is limited to in-frame clones, with some not included. There are around 99,000 clones in the sample; around 92% occur only once, and around 2.5% lies in the top ten. This TCR came from a female donor with multiple sclerosis, enrolled in a pregnancy study. Sequences were derived from peripheral blood, sampled in the first trimester of pregnancy. The chain has TRBV25-1 and TRBJ2-7, with 7 bases that match TRBD1. The CDR3 DNA sequence: TGTGCCAGCACTCCCCCACGGACAGGTAGCGACGAGCAGTACTTC. Protein product: CASTPPRTGSDEQYF.